A single sample is the source of the 21 T cell receptor beta chains below, sequenced in a study of blood T cell repertoires in COVID-19. Data came from immunoSEQ multiplex PCR; TCRdb stores just in-frame clones and leaves some out. Here the sample spans roughly 300,000 clones, around 87% being singletons. The sample comprised peripheral blood. The receptors here all came from a woman in her forties or fifties who had recovered from COVID-19.

CDR3 DNA sequence: TGTGCCAGCAGCTTAGCCGGGACAGAAAAACTGTTTTTT. The encoded protein is CASSLAGTEKLFF. This chain links TRBV7-2 with TRBJ1-4, with D tentatively TRBD1 (6 bases). The V gene's germline CDR1 is SGHTA and CDR2 FQGNSA. The CDR3 sequence is 13 residues long. V was cut by 0 bases and J by 8 bases, with 7 bases left in between.

The rearrangement links TRBV11-2 to TRBJ1-2, with TRBD1 matching 7 bases. The germline V gene has CDR1 SGHAT and CDR2 FQNNGV. Trimming removed 8 bases from V and 3 bases from J; junction bases left unmatched: 18. This CDR3 region has 17 residues. The CDR3 DNA reads as TGTGCCAGCCGCCCCCCGGGACAGTCCTTACTCTACTATGGCTACACCTTC. It translates to CASRPPGQSLLYYGYTF. Supplemented by reference TRBV11-2 and TRBJ1-2, the full variable domain reads EAGVAQSPRYKIIEKRQSVAFWCNPISGHATLYWYQQILGQGPKLLIQFQNNGVVDDSQLPKDRFSAERLKGVDSTLKIQPAKLEDSAVYLCASRPPGQSLLYYGYTFGSGTRLTVV.

The rearrangement joins TRBV7-9 to TRBJ1-6; possible D gene TRBD1, 5 bases. Germline CDR1 reads SEHNR; CDR2 reads FQNEAQ (reference sequence). Trimming shortened V by 5 bases and J by 10 bases, and 18 bases separated the two germline ends. This CDR3 spans 15 amino acids. DNA for the CDR3: TGTGCCAGCAGCAACACAGGAAAAGCCTCGTCACCCCTCCACTTT. Translating it yields CASSNTGKASSPLHF.

This rearrangement joins TRBV28 to TRBJ1-4, with D tentatively TRBD1 (6 bases). The V and J ends lost 3 bases and 5 bases respectively, with 10 bases between them. The CDR3 extends over 14 amino acids. Per germline, CDR1 MDHEN and CDR2 SYDVKM. The CDR3: CASSFQGPNEKLFF. CDR3 in DNA: TGTGCCAGCAGTTTCCAGGGGCCCAATGAAAAACTGTTTTTT.

The V gene is TRBV20-1, the J gene TRBJ2-1, with TRBD2 matching 8 bases. The V gene end was trimmed by 3 bases and the J gene end by 1 base; junction bases not matched to a gene: 5. CDR3 length equals 15 residues. Germline V gene sequence: CDR1 DFQATT, CDR2 SNEGSKA (reference sequence). This CDR3 reads CSASPGLGSYNEQFF. The DNA of the CDR3 is TGCAGTGCTAGTCCGGGACTAGGGTCCTACAATGAGCAGTTCTTC.

V gene TRBV7-9 combines with J gene TRBJ1-6; 8 bases match TRBD1. CDR3 size: 13 residues. Germline-derived CDR1 and CDR2 are SEHNR and FQNEAQ (reference sequence). The ends lost 5 bases at V and 14 bases at J; junction bases unmatched: 8. CDR3 amino acids: CASSQDRASALHF. CDR3 nucleotides: TGTGCCAGCAGCCAGGACAGGGCCAGCGCCCTCCACTTT. The full variable domain, with the rest looked up from reference TRBV7-9 and TRBJ1-6, is DTGVSQNPRHKITKRGQNVTFRCDPISEHNRLYWYRQTLGQGPEFLTYFQNEAQLEKSRLLSDRFSAERPKGSFSTLEIQRTEQGDSAMYLCASSQDRASALHFGNGTRLTVT.

The chain uses TRBV6-2 or TRBV6-3 and TRBJ2-7, with 8 bases matching TRBD1. The germline V gene encodes CDR1 MNHEY and CDR2 SVGEGT. CDR3 size: 14 residues. Trimming at V came to 2 bases and at J to 4 bases, leaving 4 bases not matched to a gene. CDR3 residues: CASSYRQGIYEQYF. The CDR3 DNA reads TGTGCCAGCAGTTACAGACAGGGGATTTACGAGCAGTACTTC.

This chain links TRBV30 with TRBJ2-3; D might be TRBD1 (5 bases). Trimming pared 5 bases from V and 0 bases from J, leaving 9 bases between. Germline CDR1 GTSNPN, CDR2 SVGIG (reference sequence). This CDR3 has 13 amino acids. This chain's CDR3 is CAWSQGSTDTQYF. Written as DNA, the CDR3 is TGTGCCTGGTCTCAGGGAAGCACAGATACGCAGTATTTT.

The chain couples TRBV3-1 (or the pseudogene TRBV3-2) to TRBJ2-1; 10 nucleotides align to TRBD2. CDR1 is LGHDT and CDR2 is YNNKEL in the germline V gene (reference sequence). The CDR3 loop spans 17 amino acids. V was clipped by 4 bases and J by 7 bases; unmatched bases: 13. In DNA, the CDR3 is TGTGCCAGCAGCCTCAAGGCGGGACTAGCGAGAGGAAATGAGCAGTTCTTC. Amino acid sequence: CASSLKAGLARGNEQFF.

The J gene is TRBJ2-5, the V gene TRBV10-3; 7 bases are shared with TRBD1. J lost 3 bases, V lost 7 bases, and 17 bases had no gene match. The CDR3 spans 17 residues. From germline, CDR1 is ENHRY and CDR2 SYGVKD. As DNA, the CDR3 is TGTGCCATCAAAGGTTCCCCCGGACAGGCCCGCGAAGAGACCCAGTACTTC. Its protein is CAIKGSPGQAREETQYF.

The sample holds one count of this clone. The V call is TRBV3-1 (or the pseudogene TRBV3-2), the J call TRBJ1-6, with 9 bases identical to TRBD1. This CDR3 spans 12 amino acids. CDR1 is LGHDT and CDR2 is YNNKEL in the germline V gene (reference sequence). Trimming removed 8 bases from V and 9 bases from J; junction bases left unmatched: 2. The CDR3 here is CASGTGSSPLHF. The CDR3 DNA reads TGTGCCAGCGGGACAGGGAGTTCACCCCTCCACTTT.

The rearrangement links TRBV5-5 to TRBJ2-2; D unclear. The germline V and J ends were trimmed by 4 bases and 3 bases, with 13 bases remaining between them. The CDR3 has 15 residues. The germline gives CDR1 SGHKS, CDR2 YYEKEE (reference sequence). CDR3 coding DNA: TGTGCCAGCAGCCCCCTTTCGGTCTACACCGGGGAGCTGTTTTTT. It codes for CASSPLSVYTGELFF.

This sequence joins TRBV11-3 and TRBJ2-1, with a tentative D call TRBD1 (5 bases). The CDR3 runs 14 residues. CDR1 and CDR2 (germline): SGHNT, YENEEA. The V end was cut by 0 bases, the J end by 8 bases, with 11 bases between. The CDR3 protein is CASSLDRLGDEQFF. DNA for the CDR3: TGTGCCAGCAGCTTAGACCGTTTAGGGGATGAGCAGTTCTTC.

The chain uses TRBV15 and TRBJ1-4; 9 positions agree with TRBD1. The CDR3 contains 17 residues. CDR1 and CDR2 from the germline V gene are LNHNV and YYDKDF (reference sequence). With 3 bases clipped from V and 5 bases from J, the junction kept 10 bases outside the gene matches. The CDR3 reads CATSRDGPGTGNEKLFF. The DNA for the CDR3 is TGTGCCACCAGCAGGGATGGCCCCGGGACAGGGAATGAAAAACTGTTTTTT.

The V and J genes are TRBV4-1 and TRBJ2-1; TRBD2 matches at 9 bases. Germline trimming cut 0 bases from V and 6 bases from J; bases unmatched to any gene: 6. Germline CDR1 MGHRA, CDR2 YSYEKL. The CDR3 is 16 residues long. CDR3 sequence reads: CASSQDVQRGANEQFF. In DNA, the CDR3 is TGCGCCAGCAGCCAAGACGTCCAGCGGGGGGCCAATGAGCAGTTCTTC.

The CDR3 spells CASSSGQGVSGYTF. CDR3 DNA: TGTGCCAGCAGTTCCGGACAGGGGGTTTCTGGCTACACCTTC. The gene calls are TRBV28 and TRBJ1-2; TRBD1 matches at 10 bases. The J segment lost 7 bases and the V segment lost 4 bases, leaving 6 bases of the junction unmatched. This CDR3 spans 14 amino acids. Germline CDR1 reads MDHEN; CDR2 reads SYDVKM.

The chain links TRBV15 to TRBJ1-5; no clear D gene. The CDR3 has 15 amino acids. CDR1 is LNHNV, CDR2 YYDKDF, per germline (reference sequence). V lost 0 bases and J 1 base, leaving 7 bases between the germline ends. The CDR3 here is CATSRDVTSNQPQHF. CDR3 DNA: TGTGCCACCAGCAGAGACGTCACAAGCAATCAGCCCCAGCATTTT.

In this sample, this clone turned up a few times. The chain links TRBV20-1 to TRBJ1-5, with a possible D match to TRBD1 (5 bases). Looked up from germline, CDR1 is DFQATT and CDR2 is SNEGSKA (reference sequence). This CDR3 region has 11 residues. The ends were cut back, 5 bases at V and 6 bases at J, with 8 bases in the middle. CDR3 residues: CSAQGFQPQHF. The CDR3 bases are TGCAGTGCTCAGGGTTTTCAGCCCCAGCATTTT.

The chain employs TRBV27 and TRBJ2-7; 12 bases are a match to TRBD2. CDR1 is MNHEY and CDR2 is SMNVEV in the germline V gene (reference sequence). The CDR3 totals 13 residues. Unmatched junction bases numbered 3, after V lost 10 bases and J lost 2 bases. As DNA, the CDR3 is TGTGCCACCGGGACTAGCGGGCCCTACGAGCAGTACTTC. This translates into CATGTSGPYEQYF.

V gene TRBV20-1 combines with J gene TRBJ2-3; a weak D match, TRBD2 (6 bases). The CDR3 consists of 14 residues. V was pared by 3 bases and J by 1 base, with 11 bases between. Germline V gene lookup returns CDR1 DFQATT and CDR2 SNEGSKA (reference sequence). The CDR3 spells CSASYLAGTDTQYF. CDR3 bases: TGCAGTGCTAGTTATTTAGCGGGCACAGATACGCAGTATTTT.

This rearrangement joins TRBV18 to TRBJ2-2; 8 positions agree with TRBD1. Trimming cost V 4 bases and J 5 bases; bases outside gene matches: 6. CDR1 KGHSH and CDR2 LQKENI come from the germline V gene. CDR3 length: 15 residues. The CDR3 region has the DNA TGTGCCAGCTCACAGGACAGGGCTGGGACCGGGGAGCTGTTTTTT. Its protein product is CASSQDRAGTGELFF.